The present T cell receptor beta chain was sequenced within a study of PD-1 blockade in classical Hodgkin lymphoma. General study findings and limits: Partial responders and progressors had significantly lower baseline TCR diversity. Relapsed/refractory patients reportedly had the lowest baseline TCR diversity, below newly diagnosed patients, who were below healthy donors. TCR diversity rose significantly by C4D1 in CD4+ but not CD8+ cells.

TCRdb keeps only in-frame clones here, not all; method: immunoSEQ multiplex PCR. The table has about 24,000 clones, over 65% seen once. This sample's time point: cycle 4 day 1 (C4D1), after 6 weeks of nivolumab. Following autologous stem cell transplantation, relapse occurred in every patient, and exposure to brentuximab vedotin varied. The patients, who had relapsed/refractory classical Hodgkin lymphoma, achieved best responses of complete response, partial response or progressive disease. Trimming left V 3 bases short and J 0 bases short, with 6 bases between. CDR1 is MDHEN and CDR2 is SYDVKM in the germline V gene. The CDR3 runs to 15 residues. This clone is medium-sized. Antigen specificity is unknown. The identical CDR3 is also encoded by other nucleotide sequences in the sample.

The rearrangement links TRBV28 to TRBJ2-6; D is unclear. The receptor was derived from a human donor with classical Hodgkin lymphoma. The specimen was peripheral blood mononuclear cells (PBMCs), collected before the fourth cycle of nivolumab. The CDR3 sequence: CASSLGFSGANVLTF. CDR3 in DNA: TGTGCCAGCAGTTTGGGGTTCTCTGGGGCCAACGTCCTGACTTTC.